A single sample is the source of the 2 T cell receptor beta chains below, sequenced in a study of T cell clones after liver transplantation. Some clones are missing from TCRdb's copy, which holds only in-frame ones; the method was immunoSEQ multiplex PCR. Of tens of thousands of clones listed, approximately 80% are singletons. The material was CD4+ T cells from blood, obtained 12 months after liver transplant. These receptors were taken from a human patient who received a liver transplant. The T cells may partly be graft donor cells.

This CDR3 is CATSRDREGELFF. The CDR3 DNA sequence: TGTGCCACCAGCAGGGACAGGGAGGGGGAGCTGTTTTTT. V usage is TRBV15 and J usage is TRBJ2-2; TRBD1 matches 8 bases. CDR1 LNHNV and CDR2 YYDKDF come from the germline V gene (reference sequence). Trimming cost V 3 bases and J 8 bases; bases outside gene matches: 2. This CDR3 spans 13 amino acids.

This chain connects TRBV18 to TRBJ1-2; 7 nucleotides line up with TRBD1. The CDR3 is 13 residues long. The V gene's germline CDR1 is KGHSH and CDR2 LQKENI. The V segment lost 6 bases and the J segment 6 bases; nucleotides outside the gene matches: 7. In nucleotides, the CDR3 is TGTGCCAGCTCGCCCGGGACAGACGATGGCTACACCTTC. As protein: CASSPGTDDGYTF.